The TCR beta chain described here comes from a study of identical twins. MiXCR, applied by TCRdb to the 5' RACE reads, yields one record per CDR3 protein. The table shows about 520,000 distinct CDR3 sequences, with approximately 22% occurring only once. Per germline, CDR1 ENHRY and CDR2 SYGVKD. The CDR3 consists of 16 residues. V dropped 6 bases and J dropped 0 bases, with 16 bases sitting between them. The same data also went into a second study, on T cells expressing NK-cell markers. That study adds: Sorted CD3+CD56+NKG2C+, CD3+CD56+NKG2C- and CD3+CD56-NKG2C+ T-cell subsets were beta-chain profiled.

Source material: CD4+ T cells sorted from blood. This chain joins TRBV10-3 and TRBJ2-3; D tentatively reads TRBD1 or TRBD2 (5 bases each). The sequence came from a woman aged 18 to 35 in good health. The CDR3 spells CAIRPLGDGSTDTQYF. The CDR3 region has the DNA TGTGCCATCAGGCCCCTGGGGGACGGGAGCACAGATACGCAGTATTTT.